This note documents a single T cell receptor beta chain sequence. Its target is not known. This entry is derived from a study of T cells after yellow fever vaccination. General study results and limits: Reappearance after the booster was seen for most primary-vaccination clones, at about 95% CD4 and 70% to 90% CD8. Repertoires obtained by FACS sorting could include abundant clonotypes that entered as contaminants from the bulk population.

Germline loops: CDR1 LGHDT, CDR2 YNNKEL (reference sequence). V gave up 0 bases and J gave up 8 bases, with 12 bases separating them. The CDR3 covers 14 residues. The authors made TCR cDNA by 5'RACE template switching, adding a universal primer site and UMIs. TCRdb re-derived calls from the 5' RACE reads in MiXCR, one entry per CDR3 protein. The sample yields just under 600,000 distinct CDR3 sequences, 13% seen once. The source is a man aged 30 to 39 who received the YFV17D yellow fever vaccine. V and J are TRBV3-1 and TRBJ2-3; D is ambiguous. This specimen was PBMCs, taken on the day of the yellow fever booster vaccination. This chain's CDR3 is CASSQDPDPSTQYF. CDR3 nucleotides: TGTGCCAGCAGCCAAGATCCGGACCCTAGTACGCAGTATTTT.